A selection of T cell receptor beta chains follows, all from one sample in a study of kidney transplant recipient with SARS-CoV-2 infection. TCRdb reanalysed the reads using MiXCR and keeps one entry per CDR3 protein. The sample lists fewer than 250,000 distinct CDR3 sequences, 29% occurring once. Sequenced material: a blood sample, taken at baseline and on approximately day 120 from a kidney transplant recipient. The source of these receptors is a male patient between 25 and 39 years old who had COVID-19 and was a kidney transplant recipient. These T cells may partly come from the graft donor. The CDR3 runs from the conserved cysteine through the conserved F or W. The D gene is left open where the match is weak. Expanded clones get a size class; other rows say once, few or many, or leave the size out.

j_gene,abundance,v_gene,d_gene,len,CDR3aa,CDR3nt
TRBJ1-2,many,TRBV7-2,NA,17,CASTTSGGVYGNYGYTF,TGTGCCAGCACCACATCGGGGGGGGTCTACGGGAACTATGGCTACACCTTC
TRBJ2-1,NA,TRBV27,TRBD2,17,CTSSDTVRGGSYNEQFF,TGTACCAGCAGTGATACGGTGCGGGGGGGGTCCTACAATGAGCAGTTCTTC
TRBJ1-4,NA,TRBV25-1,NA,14,CASSEAGSGEKLFF,TGTGCCAGCAGTGAGGCAGGGAGTGGGGAAAAACTGTTTTTT
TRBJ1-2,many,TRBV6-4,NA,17,CASSMGLSHGKTYGYTF,TGTGCCAGCAGTATGGGGCTCTCACACGGAAAGACCTATGGCTACACCTTC
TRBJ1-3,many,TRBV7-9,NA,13,CASSLEGGNTIYF,TGTGCCAGCAGCTTGGAAGGGGGAAACACCATATATTTT
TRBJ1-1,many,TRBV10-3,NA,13,CAISESGNTEAFF,TGTGCCATCAGTGAGTCAGGTAACACTGAAGCTTTCTTT
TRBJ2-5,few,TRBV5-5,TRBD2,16,CASSLDSPREGETQYF,TGTGCCAGCAGCTTGGATTCTCCGCGGGAGGGTGAGACCCAGTACTTC
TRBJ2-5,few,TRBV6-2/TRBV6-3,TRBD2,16,CASSYDLAGAQETQYF,TGTGCCAGCAGCTACGACTTAGCGGGGGCCCAAGAGACCCAGTACTTC
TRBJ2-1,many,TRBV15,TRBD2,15,CATSSAGDSYNEQFF,TGTGCCACCAGCTCAGCGGGAGATTCCTACAATGAGCAGTTCTTC
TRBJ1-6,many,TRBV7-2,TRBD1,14,CASSLQGLDSPLHF,TGTGCCAGCAGTCTACAGGGGCTCGATTCACCCCTCCACTTT
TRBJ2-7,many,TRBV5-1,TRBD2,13,CASRVTSFDEQYF,TGCGCCAGCAGAGTGACTAGCTTCGACGAGCAGTACTTC
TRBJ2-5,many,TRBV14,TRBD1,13,CASSQDRTGAQYF,TGTGCCAGCAGCCAAGATCGAACAGGGGCCCAGTACTTC
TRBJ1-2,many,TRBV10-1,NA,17,CASSCVARSRKTYGYTF,TGCGCCAGCAGTTGTGTAGCAAGATCGCGAAAGACCTATGGCTACACCTTC
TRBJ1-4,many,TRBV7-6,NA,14,CASSLSRLGEKLFF,TGTGCCAGCAGCTTATCCCGACTGGGAGAAAAACTGTTTTTT
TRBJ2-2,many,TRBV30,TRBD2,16,CAWSRSGRGITGELFF,TGTGCCTGGAGTAGAAGCGGGAGGGGGATCACCGGGGAGCTGTTTTTT
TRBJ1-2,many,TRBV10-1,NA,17,CASSIIERSRKTYGYTF,TGCGCCAGCAGTATTATAGAAAGATCGCGAAAGACCTATGGCTACACCTTC
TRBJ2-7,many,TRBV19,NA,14,CASSETGGSYEQYF,TGTGCCAGTAGTGAAACAGGCGGTTCCTACGAGCAGTACTTC
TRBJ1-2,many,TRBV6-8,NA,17,CASSRTARSRKTYGYTF,TGTGCCAGCAGTCGCACTGCACGCTCTAGAAAGACCTATGGCTACACCTTC
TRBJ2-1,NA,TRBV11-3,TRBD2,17,CASSLDKTSGGYNEQFF,TGTGCCAGCAGCTTAGATAAAACTAGCGGGGGGTACAATGAGCAGTTCTTC